This T cell receptor beta chain was captured by sequencing in a study of identical twins. The CDR3 consists of 14 residues. Trimming cost V 2 bases and J 5 bases, with 12 bases left between them. CDR1 ENHRY and CDR2 SYGVKD come from the germline V gene. Template switching introduced a universal primer site, and the cDNA bore unique molecular identifiers. Each CDR3 protein gets one entry after TCRdb re-called the 5' RACE reads with MiXCR. The data contain around 650,000 distinct CDR3 sequences, around 7.5% of them seen just once; the ten biggest clones take up 1.6%. This clonotype has a handful of counts. The sample also formed part of further work on yellow fever vaccine responses in identical twins.

The TCR comes from a woman between 18 and 30 years old in good health. The sequencing sample was made of PBMCs. The chain couples TRBV10-3 to TRBJ1-1; maybe TRBD1 (6 bases). CDR3 DNA: TGTGCCATCAGTGAGGGACAGCCTAAGACTGAAGCTTTCTTT. Protein: CAISEGQPKTEAFF.